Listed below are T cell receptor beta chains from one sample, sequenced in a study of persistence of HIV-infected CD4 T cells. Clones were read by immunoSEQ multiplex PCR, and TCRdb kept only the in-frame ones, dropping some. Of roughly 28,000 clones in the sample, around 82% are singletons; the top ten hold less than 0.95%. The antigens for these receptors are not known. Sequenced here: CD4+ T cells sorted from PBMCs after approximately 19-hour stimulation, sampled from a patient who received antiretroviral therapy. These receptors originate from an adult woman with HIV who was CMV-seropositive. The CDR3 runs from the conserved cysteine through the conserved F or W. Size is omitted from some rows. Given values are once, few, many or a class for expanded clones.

CAWSVAGGIGGAFF	TRBV30	TRBJ1-1	.
CASSLSPVLRAGELFF	TRBV27	TRBJ2-2	few
CASTPGQGNSYTF	TRBV6-5	TRBJ1-2	once
CAWSTGGANSPLHF	TRBV30	TRBJ1-6	once
CASSLAGQANSPLHF	TRBV7-9	TRBJ1-6	.
CASSLASGGTEAFF	TRBV7-6	TRBJ1-1	.
CASSQPRGAGNTIYF	TRBV14	TRBJ1-3	.
CASNPRGAPYNEQFF	TRBV2	TRBJ2-1	.
CASSQTGVNQPQHF	TRBV3-1/TRBV3-2	TRBJ1-5	few
CATKPGTGYVGEAFF	TRBV25-1	TRBJ1-1	.
CASSQGQQGGGTEAFF	TRBV18	TRBJ1-1	.
CAWSVGSTDTQYF	TRBV30	TRBJ2-3	few
CASSLTLEETQYF	TRBV7-3	TRBJ2-5	.
CASSPRDLGTDTQYF	TRBV2	TRBJ2-3	.
CASSPLREPFAAFF	TRBV14	TRBJ1-1	.
CASSTQQGASNQPQHF	TRBV19	TRBJ1-5	once
CASSFKSGYTF	TRBV6-2/TRBV6-3	TRBJ1-2	.
CASSGIVSPSSYEQYF	TRBV5-5	TRBJ2-7	.
CASSLAEGRSTDTQYF	TRBV5-1	TRBJ2-3	.
CASSPGTGYTGELFF	TRBV18	TRBJ2-2	.
CASGAGQPNTEAFF	TRBV12-5	TRBJ1-1	.
CASSYIGNYGYTF	TRBV6-6	TRBJ1-2	once
CASSFGSLGEAFF	TRBV7-9	TRBJ1-1	once
CASSFFSGQSTREPQHF	TRBV28	TRBJ1-5	.
CSVPSGSGNEQFF	TRBV29-1	TRBJ2-1	.
CASSRDGNYGYTF	TRBV14	TRBJ1-2	.
CASSLGGTTKNIQYF	TRBV5-4	TRBJ2-4	once
CASSPPSGTQTNEQFF	TRBV18	TRBJ2-1	.
CASSFRYEQYF	TRBV7-8	TRBJ2-7	.
CASSLGAVNTEAFF	TRBV7-9	TRBJ1-1	.
CASRRSGGQSGNTIYF	TRBV19	TRBJ1-3	few
CAWSVSGNTIYF	TRBV30	TRBJ1-3	once
CASSARDGDGYEQYF	TRBV9	TRBJ2-7	.
CASKAAGQDQPQHF	TRBV6-5	TRBJ1-5	.
CASSPAGGAKNIQYF	TRBV5-4	TRBJ2-4	few
CATRGQGGNTIYF	TRBV19	TRBJ1-3	.
CASSLTVGQPQHF	TRBV7-3	TRBJ1-5	.
CASSARQGTSTDTQYF	TRBV18	TRBJ2-3	.
CASSPAGINEKLFF	TRBV2	TRBJ1-4	.
CASSLGMDEQFF	TRBV7-3	TRBJ2-1	.
CASSQGLRAGANEKLFF	TRBV4-1	TRBJ1-4	.
CATKRGLGSYEQYF	TRBV19	TRBJ2-7	.
CASSSGDRAYEKLFF	TRBV5-1	TRBJ1-4	.